The 27 T cell receptor beta chains below were found in one sample sequenced in a study of blood T cell repertoires in COVID-19. Some clones are missing from TCRdb's copy, which holds only in-frame ones; the method was immunoSEQ multiplex PCR. The sample has about 160,000 clones, around 82% seen once; the top ten hold around 7%. The material sequenced was peripheral blood. The receptors originated from a woman aged 35 to 49 with COVID-19, enrolled during active disease.

The V call is TRBV3-1 (or the pseudogene TRBV3-2), the J call TRBJ2-3, with 8 bases fitting TRBD2. V lost 6 bases, J lost 3 bases, and 11 bases stayed unmatched. The germline V gene encodes CDR1 LGHDT and CDR2 YNNKEL (reference sequence). The CDR3 has 16 residues. CDR3 in DNA: TGTGCCAGCAGTCCGGGGGGGGGCCGGTGGACAGATACGCAGTATTTT. As protein: CASSPGGGRWTDTQYF.

The chain links TRBV19 to TRBJ2-7, with a tentative D call TRBD1 (5 bases). Germline V gives CDR1 LNHDA, CDR2 SQIVND (reference sequence). V was clipped by 10 bases and J by 2 bases, with 15 bases between them. The CDR3 is 13 amino acids. The CDR3 sequence: CATGQGATYEQYF. CDR3 coding DNA: TGTGCCACCGGCCAGGGTGCTACCTACGAGCAGTACTTC.

This chain connects TRBV20-1 to TRBJ1-2, with D perhaps matching TRBD1 (5 bases). The V gene's germline CDR1 is DFQATT and CDR2 SNEGSKA (reference sequence). The CDR3 has 11 residues. Trimming cost V 5 bases and J 7 bases, with 11 bases left between them. In DNA form, the CDR3 reads TGCAGTGCTCGACCGGGACTTGGCTACACCTTC. It specifies CSARPGLGYTF.

This chain links TRBV5-1 with TRBJ1-5, with D maybe TRBD1 (6 bases). The CDR3 runs 13 residues. Germline CDR1 and CDR2: SGHRS and YFSETQ. Trimming shortened V by 1 base and J by 9 bases, and 11 bases separated the two germline ends. DNA for the CDR3: TGCGCCAGCAGCTTGACAGGGTATGGGCCCCAGCATTTT. This gives the protein CASSLTGYGPQHF.

This sequence joins TRBV7-9 and TRBJ1-5; unclear D gene. Germline CDR1 is SEHNR and CDR2 is FQNEAQ (reference sequence). V dropped 4 bases and J dropped 2 bases, with 12 bases sitting between them. CDR3 length: 15 amino acids. The CDR3 spells CASSWEGSGNQPQHF. The CDR3 DNA reads TGTGCCAGCAGCTGGGAGGGCTCCGGCAATCAGCCCCAGCATTTT.

The chain carries TRBV18 and TRBJ2-1; 9 bases line up with TRBD2. Germline V CDR1 and CDR2: KGHSH, LQKENI. The junction had 10 bases not matched to a gene; V was cut back by 6 bases and J by 4 bases. CDR3 size: 16 residues. The CDR3 loop is CASSRSGSGVYNEQFF. CDR3 nucleotide sequence: TGTGCCAGCTCGCGTAGCGGGAGTGGGGTTTACAATGAGCAGTTCTTC.

This clone is medium-sized by share. The rearrangement uses TRBV5-5 and TRBJ1-2; D may be TRBD1 (6 bases). CDR1 and CDR2 from the germline V gene are SGHKS and YYEKEE (reference sequence). Trimming pared 6 bases from V and 8 bases from J, leaving 20 bases between. The CDR3 contains 14 residues. The CDR3 sequence is CASKRGDTGSGYTF. In DNA, the CDR3 is TGTGCCAGCAAGCGGGGGGATACAGGGAGCGGCTACACCTTC.

This chain links TRBV5-4 with TRBJ2-3, with D possibly being TRBD2 (6 bases). Looked up from germline, CDR1 is SGHNT and CDR2 is YYREEE (reference sequence). Trimming removed 3 bases from V and 2 bases from J, with 10 bases in between. The CDR3 runs to 14 residues. Here the CDR3 DNA reads TGTGCCAGCAGCTCGGGGGACTTCACAGATACGCAGTATTTT. As protein: CASSSGDFTDTQYF.

Of note for this clone: Additional DNA sequences in this sample encode the identical CDR3. The rearrangement uses TRBV24-1 and TRBJ1-5; a possible D gene is TRBD1 (6 bases). CDR1 and CDR2 (germline): KGHDR, SFDVKD. V shed 3 bases and J shed 4 bases, with 12 bases lying between them. CDR3 size: 15 residues. The CDR3 spells CATSDARGSNQPQHF. The CDR3 coding sequence is TGTGCCACCAGTGATGCCAGGGGTTCGAATCAGCCCCAGCATTTT.

There are a few counts of this clone. This chain connects TRBV5-1 to TRBJ1-1; tentatively, D is TRBD1 (6 bases). Per the germline V gene, CDR1 is SGHRS and CDR2 is YFSETQ. The V end lost 3 bases, the J end lost 4 bases, and 22 bases lay between the germline ends. The CDR3 is 17 residues long. The CDR3 here is CASSWGWAGGRVTEAFF. Written as DNA, the CDR3 is TGCGCCAGCAGCTGGGGGTGGGCCGGGGGGCGCGTCACTGAAGCTTTCTTT. The whole variable domain, filled in from reference TRBV5-1 and TRBJ1-1, reads KAGVTQTPRYLIKTRGQQVTLSCSPISGHRSVSWYQQTPGQGLQFLFEYFSETQRNKGNFPGRFSGRQFSNSRSEMNVSTLELGDSALYLCASSWGWAGGRVTEAFFGQGTRLTVV.

The rearrangement links TRBV15 to TRBJ2-2; 8 positions agree with TRBD1. Looked up from germline, CDR1 is LNHNV and CDR2 is YYDKDF (reference sequence). The CDR3 runs 16 residues. The V segment lost 3 bases and the J segment 3 bases; nucleotides outside the gene matches: 6. This CDR3 reads CATSRETGVYTGELFF. CDR3 nucleotides: TGTGCCACCAGCAGGGAGACAGGGGTTTACACCGGGGAGCTGTTTTTT.

The chain joins TRBV28 to TRBJ1-4, with 10 bases matching TRBD1. CDR1 and CDR2 from the germline V gene are MDHEN and SYDVKM. The CDR3 consists of 14 residues. V trimming: 6 bases; J trimming: 5 bases; junction bases outside the gene matches: 3. The CDR3 spells CASRKDRGNEKLFF. DNA for the CDR3: TGTGCCAGCAGAAAGGACAGGGGGAATGAAAAACTGTTTTTT.

The chain uses TRBV30 and TRBJ1-2; the D is unclear. The germline CDR1 and CDR2 sequences are GTSNPN and SVGIG (reference sequence). V dropped 0 bases and J dropped 5 bases, with 13 bases sitting between them. CDR3 length equals 14 residues. DNA for the CDR3: TGTGCCTGGAGTGTACAAGTGTCCCTTTATGGCTACACCTTC. It is translated as CAWSVQVSLYGYTF.

The V call is TRBV2, the J call TRBJ1-5; 7 nucleotides match TRBD1. V shed 5 bases and J 7 bases; nucleotides not matched to a gene: 5. Germline V lookup: CDR1 SNHLY, CDR2 FYNNEI. This CDR3 is 13 amino acids long. The CDR3 protein is CASSPTGHQPQHF. CDR3 bases: TGTGCCAGCAGTCCGACAGGGCACCAGCCCCAGCATTTT.

Note on this clone: The identical CDR3 is also encoded by other nucleotide sequences in the sample. The chain carries TRBV11-2 and TRBJ1-2, with D perhaps matching TRBD1 (6 bases). Trimming stripped 0 bases from V and 5 bases from J, with 19 bases between. Germline CDR1 SGHAT, CDR2 FQNNGV. The CDR3 loop spans 17 amino acids. CDR3 sequence (DNA): TGTGCCAGCAGCTTAGATGGGGGGGCTAACCCTTCTTATGGCTACACCTTC. It specifies CASSLDGGANPSYGYTF.

This chain joins TRBV30 and TRBJ1-1; D unresolved. This CDR3 has 11 amino acids. The germline V gene has CDR1 GTSNPN and CDR2 SVGIG (reference sequence). Between the trimmed V and J ends, which lost 4 bases and 4 bases, there was a span of 7 bases. Here the CDR3 reads CAWKGSTEAFF. In DNA, the CDR3 is TGTGCCTGGAAAGGGAGCACTGAAGCTTTCTTT.

The chain is built from TRBV30 and TRBJ2-3; D is ambiguous. The CDR3 spans 11 residues. V gave up 4 bases and J gave up 0 bases, with 2 bases separating them. CDR1 is GTSNPN and CDR2 is SVGIG in the germline V gene (reference sequence). Here the CDR3 reads CAWTSTDTQYF. CDR3 sequence (DNA): TGTGCCTGGACAAGCACAGATACGCAGTATTTT.

The table lists this clone with a count of one. The rearrangement joins TRBV6-6 to TRBJ2-1; 9 bases match TRBD1. Germline V gene sequence: CDR1 MNHNY, CDR2 SVGAGI (reference sequence). V lost 4 bases to trimming and J lost 13 bases; unmatched junction nucleotides: 2. There are 11 residues in the CDR3. The CDR3 reads CASSSDRGQFF. The CDR3 DNA reads TGTGCCAGCAGTTCGGACAGGGGACAGTTCTTC.

J is TRBJ1-1 and V is TRBV5-6, with D perhaps TRBD1 (5 bases). This CDR3 spans 16 amino acids. Germline V gene sequence: CDR1 SGHDT, CDR2 YYEEEE. Trimming shortened V by 0 bases and J by 1 base, and 13 bases separated the two germline ends. CDR3 nucleotide sequence: TGTGCCAGCAGCTTGGTGGGGCAACGTGGGAACACTGAAGCTTTCTTT. This translates into CASSLVGQRGNTEAFF.

The chain combines TRBV10-2 with TRBJ2-7; 8 bases are a match to TRBD1. Germline V gene sequence: CDR1 WSHSY, CDR2 SAAADI. The CDR3 consists of 13 residues. With 6 bases clipped from V and 4 bases from J, the junction kept 5 bases outside the gene matches. CDR3 nucleotide sequence: TGCGCCAGCAGGTCGGGACAGGCTTACGAGCAGTACTTC. Its protein product is CASRSGQAYEQYF.

This chain uses TRBV28 with TRBJ2-3; 7 bases are a match to TRBD2. With 4 bases clipped from V and 1 base from J, the junction kept 2 bases outside the gene matches. The CDR3 spans 14 residues. Germline-derived CDR1 and CDR2 are MDHEN and SYDVKM. CDR3 nucleotide sequence: TGTGCCAGCAGTTCCGCGGGGGGCACAGATACGCAGTATTTT. Its translation is CASSSAGGTDTQYF. The full variable domain, rest sourced from reference TRBV28 and TRBJ2-3, is DVKVTQSSRYLVKRTGEKVFLECVQDMDHENMFWYRQDPGLGLRLIYFSYDVKMKEKGDIPEGYSVSREKKERFSLILESASTNQTSMYLCASSSAGGTDTQYFGPGTRLTVL.

The chain uses TRBV30 and TRBJ1-2; perhaps TRBD1 as D (6 bases). The germline gives CDR1 GTSNPN, CDR2 SVGIG (reference sequence). The germline V and J ends were trimmed by 2 bases and 4 bases, with 14 bases remaining between them. This CDR3 region has 14 residues. In nucleotides, the CDR3 is TGTGCCTGGAGTCCCTCCGGGGGGGCCTATGGCTACACCTTC. Amino acid sequence: CAWSPSGGAYGYTF.

This clone occurred once. The chain employs TRBV12-3 or TRBV12-4 and TRBJ2-5; D gene unclear. Trimming removed 1 base at V and 5 bases at J, with 8 bases between. The CDR3 totals 13 residues. CDR3 amino acids: CASSLGLVETQYF. The CDR3 nucleotides are TGTGCCAGCAGTTTAGGGCTTGTCGAGACCCAGTACTTC.

As concerns this clone: It is unclear where the CDR3 begins or ends on the DNA, so no DNA is shown, and the CDR3 is as TCRdb lists it. The rearrangement joins TRBV28 to TRBJ1-5; the table's D call TRBD1 went unverified against the DNA. In germline, CDR1 is MDHEN, CDR2 SYDVKM. The CDR3 region is 14 residues in length, termini included. The CDR3 loop is CASILGQGRQPQHF.

This chain connects TRBV10-3 to TRBJ2-5; D perhaps matches TRBD1 (7 bases). CDR3 length: 14 residues. Germline V CDR1 and CDR2: ENHRY, SYGVKD. CDR3 coding DNA: TGTGCGGCCGCGGCAGGGGGACTCCAAGAGACCCAGTACTTC. It encodes CAAAAGGLQETQYF.

The V gene is TRBV4-1, the J gene TRBJ1-2; D is possibly TRBD1 (6 bases). Per germline, CDR1 MGHRA and CDR2 YSYEKL. V dropped 2 bases and J dropped 1 base, with 11 bases sitting between them. The CDR3 totals 15 residues. The CDR3 sequence is CASSQQGTRNYGYTF. In nucleotides, the CDR3 is TGCGCCAGCAGCCAACAGGGGACCCGTAACTATGGCTACACCTTC.

The chain combines TRBV5-8 with TRBJ1-2; TRBD1 matches at 8 bases. The CDR3 is 13 residues long. V lost 0 bases, J lost 7 bases, and 2 bases stayed unmatched. Germline V CDR1 and CDR2: SGHTS, YDEGEE. The CDR3 region has the DNA TGTGCCAGCAGCTTGGTCCAGGGGGCTGGCTACACCTTC. Amino acids: CASSLVQGAGYTF.